There are a few counts of the clone carrying this T cell receptor (beta chain). TCRdb itself ran the 5' RACE reads through MiXCR, one entry per CDR3 protein. The sample yields some 80,000 distinct CDR3 sequences, about 10% seen once. The data originate from a study of early T cells in non-severe SARS-CoV-2 infection. CDR3 length: 13 amino acids. The V gene's germline CDR1 is PRHDT and CDR2 FYEKMQ (reference sequence). The ends were cut back, 5 bases at V and 4 bases at J, with 9 bases in the middle. The genes are TRBV13 and TRBJ1-5; D gene ambiguous. The TCR sequence derives from an adult who was a healthcare worker with PCR-confirmed SARS-CoV-2 infection or an uninfected control (not recorded which). Sample: whole blood, taken at baseline. The CDR3 protein is CASSADMNQPQHF. The CDR3 DNA follows: TGTGCCAGCAGCGCGGATATGAATCAGCCCCAGCATTTT.